Sequencing of this T cell receptor (beta chain) was carried out in a study of control samples from healthy donors and cancer patients. The CDR3 sequence is 14 residues long. The V end was cut by 0 bases, the J end by 4 bases, with 10 bases between. Germline CDR1 GTSNPN, CDR2 SVGIG (reference sequence). Measured with immunoSEQ multiplex PCR; TCRdb has only the in-frame clones, and not every one. The sample lists about 44,000 clones; around 70% were seen once. The chain combines TRBV30 with TRBJ2-1, with D possibly called TRBD1 or TRBD2 (5 bases each). The receptor's source is a male donor with melanoma. What was sequenced was formalin-fixed, paraffin-embedded tissue. Here the CDR3 reads CAWSVGDGYNEQFF. The CDR3 bases are TGTGCCTGGAGTGTCGGGGACGGATACAATGAGCAGTTCTTC.